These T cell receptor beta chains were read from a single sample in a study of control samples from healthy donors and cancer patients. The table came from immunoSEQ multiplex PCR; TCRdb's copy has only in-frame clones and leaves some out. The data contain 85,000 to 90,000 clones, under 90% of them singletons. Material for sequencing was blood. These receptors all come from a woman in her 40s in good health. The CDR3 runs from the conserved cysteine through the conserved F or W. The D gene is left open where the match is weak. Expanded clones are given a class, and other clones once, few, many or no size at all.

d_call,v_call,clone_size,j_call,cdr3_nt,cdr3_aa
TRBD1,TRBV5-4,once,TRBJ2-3,TGTGCCAGCAGCCGGGACAGGGCCACAGATACGCAGTATTTT,CASSRDRATDTQYF
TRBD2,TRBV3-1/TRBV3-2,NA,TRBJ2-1,TGTGCCAGCAGCCAAGTCGCGGGGGGATTCATTAGGCAGTTCTTC,CASSQVAGGFIRQFF
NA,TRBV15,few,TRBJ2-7,TGTGCCACCAGCAGAGATTTCGGCGGCTACGAGCAGTACTTC,CATSRDFGGYEQYF
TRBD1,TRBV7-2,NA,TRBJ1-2,TGTGCCAGCAGCTTAAACAGGGGCGCCTTCTATGGCTACACCTTC,CASSLNRGAFYGYTF
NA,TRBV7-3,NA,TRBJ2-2,TGTGCCAGCAGCCCGGATGACAACACCGGGGAGCTGTTTTTT,CASSPDDNTGELFF
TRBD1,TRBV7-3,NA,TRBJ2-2,TGTGCCAGCAGCCTCCTCGGACAGGGGGACACCGGGGAGCTGTTTTTT,CASSLLGQGDTGELFF
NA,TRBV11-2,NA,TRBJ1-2,TGTGCCAGGACAGCTAACTATGGCTACACCTTC,CARTANYGYTF
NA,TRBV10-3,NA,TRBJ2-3,TGTGCCATCAGTGAGAGTACCGGGGAAGATACGCAGTATTTT,CAISESTGEDTQYF
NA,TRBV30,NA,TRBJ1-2,TGTGCCTGGAGTCCCGGGGCTAACAACAACTATGGCTACACCTTC,CAWSPGANNNYGYTF
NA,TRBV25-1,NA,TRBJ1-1,TGTGCCAGCAGTAGGGTCCCCCCAGAGACTGAAGCTTTCTTT,CASSRVPPETEAFF
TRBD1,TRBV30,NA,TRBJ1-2,TGTGCCTGGAGTGGGACAGGCCATGGATATGGCTACACCTTC,CAWSGTGHGYGYTF
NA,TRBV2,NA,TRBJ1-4,TGTGCCAGCAGCGCCGACGCGGGGAGCGGCCTGTTTTTT,CASSADAGSGLFF
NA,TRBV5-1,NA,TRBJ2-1,TGCGCCAGCATTCCACATCCTAATGAGCAGTTCTTC,CASIPHPNEQFF
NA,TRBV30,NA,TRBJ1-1,TGTGCCCACAGCTTACAGGGCTCCACTGAAGCTTTCTTT,CAHSLQGSTEAFF